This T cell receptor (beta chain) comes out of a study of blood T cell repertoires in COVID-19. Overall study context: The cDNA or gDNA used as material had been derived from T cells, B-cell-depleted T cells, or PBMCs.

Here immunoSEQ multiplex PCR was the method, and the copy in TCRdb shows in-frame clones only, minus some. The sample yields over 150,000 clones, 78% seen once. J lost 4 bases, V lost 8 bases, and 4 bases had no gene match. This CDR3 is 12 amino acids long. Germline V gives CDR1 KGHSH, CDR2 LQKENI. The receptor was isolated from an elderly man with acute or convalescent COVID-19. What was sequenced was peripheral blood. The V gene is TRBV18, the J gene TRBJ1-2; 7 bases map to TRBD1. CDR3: CASGQETYGYTF. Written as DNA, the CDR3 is TGTGCCAGCGGACAGGAGACCTATGGCTACACCTTC.